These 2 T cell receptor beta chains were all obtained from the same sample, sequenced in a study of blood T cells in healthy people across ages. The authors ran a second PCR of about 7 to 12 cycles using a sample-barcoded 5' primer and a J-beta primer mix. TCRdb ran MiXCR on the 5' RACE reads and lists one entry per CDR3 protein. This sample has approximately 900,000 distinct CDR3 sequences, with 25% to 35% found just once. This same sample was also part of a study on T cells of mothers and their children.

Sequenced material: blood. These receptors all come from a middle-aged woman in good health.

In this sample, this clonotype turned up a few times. DNA for the CDR3: TGTGCCAGCCACCGGACAGGGTTATACGAGCAGTACTTC. Translating gives CASHRTGLYEQYF. The genes are TRBV7-9 and TRBJ2-7; 8 nucleotides agree with TRBD1. Germline V CDR1 and CDR2: SEHNR, FQNEAQ (reference sequence). The CDR3 runs to 13 residues. V dropped 8 bases and J dropped 4; count of bases not matched to a gene: 7.

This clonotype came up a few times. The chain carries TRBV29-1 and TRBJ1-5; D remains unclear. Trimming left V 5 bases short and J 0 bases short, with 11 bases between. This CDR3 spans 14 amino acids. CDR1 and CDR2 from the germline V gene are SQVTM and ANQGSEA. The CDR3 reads CSVSLSDSNQPQHF. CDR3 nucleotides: TGCAGCGTTTCCCTGTCTGATAGCAATCAGCCCCAGCATTTT.